The source of this T cell receptor beta chain is a study of blood T cell repertoires in COVID-19. Trimming took 8 bases from V and 8 from J; bases not matched to a gene: 10. Germline loops: CDR1 SQVTM, CDR2 ANQGSEA. The CDR3 is 14 amino acids. TCRdb keeps only in-frame clones here, not all; method: immunoSEQ multiplex PCR. The table shows about 68,000 clones, with roughly 89% occurring only once. The origin of this receptor is a man aged 25-45 years with acute or convalescent COVID-19. The rearrangement links TRBV29-1 to TRBJ2-3, with TRBD2 matching 13 bases. The sequencing sample was made of peripheral blood. CDR3 sequence: CSHGTSGKEGTQYF. In DNA, the CDR3 is TGCAGCCATGGGACTAGCGGGAAAGAGGGTACGCAGTATTTT.